One and the same sample provided the 15 T cell receptor beta chains below, sequenced in a study of radiotherapy plus CTLA-4 blockade in lung cancer. The data were produced by immunoSEQ multiplex PCR, yet TCRdb's version contains in-frame clones alone and is incomplete. The sample has around 40,000 clones; 70% to 80% are singletons. The input for sequencing was peripheral blood, taken from a patient treated with radiotherapy plus ipilimumab. These receptors came from a human donor with non-small cell lung cancer who had stable disease on radiotherapy plus ipilimumab.

This clone was observed a handful of times. V gene TRBV5-1 combines with J gene TRBJ1-2; 8 bases are shared with TRBD1. The CDR3 loop spans 15 amino acids. V was pared by 3 bases and J by 1 base, with 5 bases of the junction left unmatched. CDR1 is SGHRS and CDR2 is YFSETQ in the germline V gene. CDR3 amino acids: CASSSGGAGNYGYTF. The CDR3 coding sequence is TGCGCCAGCAGCTCAGGGGGCGCGGGTAACTATGGCTACACCTTC. Full variable domain (outside the CDR3, taken from reference TRBV5-1 and TRBJ1-2): KAGVTQTPRYLIKTRGQQVTLSCSPISGHRSVSWYQQTPGQGLQFLFEYFSETQRNKGNFPGRFSGRQFSNSRSEMNVSTLELGDSALYLCASSSGGAGNYGYTFGSGTRLTVV.

The CDR3 protein is CASSRGHPSDTQYF. CDR3 bases: TGTGCCAGTAGTAGGGGACACCCTTCAGATACGCAGTATTTT. The rearrangement links TRBV19 to TRBJ2-3; a weak D match, TRBD1 (6 bases). The CDR3 spans 14 residues. V lost 4 bases, J lost 4 bases, and 12 bases lay in between. Germline CDR1 reads LNHDA; CDR2 reads SQIVND (reference sequence).

Here the CDR3 reads CAWSQQGRYTEAFF. The CDR3 nucleotides are TGTGCCTGGTCCCAACAGGGGAGGTACACTGAAGCTTTCTTT. The genes are TRBV30 and TRBJ1-1; TRBD1 aligns across 7 bases. Germline CDR1 GTSNPN, CDR2 SVGIG (reference sequence). This CDR3 region has 14 residues. Trimming at V came to 5 bases and at J to 3 bases, leaving 9 bases not matched to a gene.

The V gene is TRBV11-3, the J gene TRBJ2-1; TRBD2 matches at 7 bases. The germline V gene encodes CDR1 SGHNT and CDR2 YENEEA. After removal of 1 base from V and 2 bases from J, the junction contained 2 bases not matched to a gene. This CDR3 has 15 amino acids. The CDR3: CASSLVGGAYNEQFF. DNA of the CDR3: TGTGCCAGCAGCTTAGTGGGGGGGGCCTACAATGAGCAGTTCTTC.

This clone showed up just once. The chain is built from TRBV5-1 and TRBJ1-4; unclear D gene. Germline CDR1 reads SGHRS; CDR2 reads YFSETQ. V was trimmed by 1 base and J by 8 bases, leaving 12 bases between them. This CDR3 contains 14 residues. The CDR3 bases are TGCGCCAGCAGCTTGCAACTATCCGGGGAAAAACTGTTTTTT. It translates to CASSLQLSGEKLFF.

This rearrangement joins TRBV6-6 to TRBJ2-1, with 10 nucleotides matching TRBD2. This CDR3 is built from 15 residues. CDR1 MNHNY and CDR2 SVGAGI come from the germline V gene (reference sequence). V trimming: 6 bases; J trimming: 2 bases; junction bases outside the gene matches: 4. CDR3 protein: CASRLSGGTYNEQFF. Here the CDR3 DNA reads TGTGCCAGCAGACTTAGCGGGGGGACCTACAATGAGCAGTTCTTC.

The chain employs TRBV5-1 and TRBJ2-3; 11 bases map to TRBD2. CDR3 length: 14 residues. Germline trimming cut 4 bases from V and 10 bases from J; bases unmatched to any gene: 8. Looked up from germline, CDR1 is SGHRS and CDR2 is YFSETQ. In DNA form, the CDR3 reads TGCGCCAGCAGCCTTACTAGCGGGGGCCTTGCGCAGTATTTT. Residues: CASSLTSGGLAQYF.

The chain employs TRBV14 and TRBJ2-1; 11 bases align to TRBD2. Germline CDR1 and CDR2: SGHDN and FVKESK. CDR3 length: 16 amino acids. Unmatched junction bases numbered 6, after V lost 4 bases and J lost 4 bases. CDR3 region: CASSPLAGGTYNEQFF. The CDR3 region has the DNA TGTGCCAGCAGCCCGTTAGCGGGGGGGACATACAATGAGCAGTTCTTC.

V usage is TRBV5-4 and J usage is TRBJ2-3, with D possibly matching TRBD1 (6 bases). The V end lost 0 bases, the J end lost 4 bases, and 9 bases lay between the germline ends. CDR3 size: 14 residues. Germline V gives CDR1 SGHNT, CDR2 YYREEE (reference sequence). The CDR3 region has the DNA TGTGCCAGCAGCTTGGTGGGGGCCTCAGATACGCAGTATTTT. It codes for CASSLVGASDTQYF. The whole variable domain, remainder taken from reference TRBV5-4 and TRBJ2-3, is ETGVTQSPTHLIKTRGQQVTLRCSSQSGHNTVSWYQQALGQGPQFIFQYYREEENGRGNFPPRFSGLQFPNYSSELNVNALELDDSALYLCASSLVGASDTQYFGPGTRLTVL.

This clone was detected once. This chain joins TRBV2 and TRBJ2-5, with a tentative D call TRBD1 (8 bases). V was clipped by 3 bases and J by 4 bases, with 15 bases between them. The germline gives CDR1 SNHLY, CDR2 FYNNEI. CDR3 length equals 15 residues. CDR3 sequence (DNA): TGTGCCAGCAGTGAGCCTACAGGGGGGGGAGAGACCCAGTACTTC. Amino acid sequence: CASSEPTGGGETQYF.

The genes are TRBV18 and TRBJ1-4, with 8 bases matching TRBD1. The CDR3 spans 17 residues. CDR1 and CDR2 from the germline V gene are KGHSH and LQKENI. The trim removed 3 bases at V and 3 bases at J, leaving 9 bases unmatched. The CDR3 nucleotides read TGTGCCAGCTCACCGGTCGGACAGGGATCATCTAATGAAAAACTGTTTTTT. Amino acids: CASSPVGQGSSNEKLFF.

V and J are TRBV4-3 and TRBJ1-4, with TRBD1 matching over 10 bases. Trimming removed 0 bases from V and 6 bases from J; junction bases left unmatched: 4. The length of the CDR3 is 16 residues. CDR1 and CDR2 (germline): LGHNA, YSLEER. CDR3 nucleotide sequence: TGCGCCAGCAGCCAAGAAAGAGGGACAGGGGATGAAAAACTGTTTTTT. This gives the protein CASSQERGTGDEKLFF.

The chain couples TRBV7-9 to TRBJ2-5; TRBD1 matches 9 bases. The V gene end was trimmed by 3 bases and the J gene end by 2 bases; junction bases not matched to a gene: 10. The CDR3 is 17 amino acids. Germline V gives CDR1 SEHNR, CDR2 FQNEAQ (reference sequence). The CDR3 sequence is CASSLQVTGGRQETQYF. CDR3 sequence (DNA): TGTGCCAGCAGCTTGCAGGTCACAGGGGGCCGGCAAGAGACCCAGTACTTC. The complete variable domain, with remaining parts taken from reference TRBV7-9 and TRBJ2-5, reads DTGVSQNPRHKITKRGQNVTFRCDPISEHNRLYWYRQTLGQGPEFLTYFQNEAQLEKSRLLSDRFSAERPKGSFSTLEIQRTEQGDSAMYLCASSLQVTGGRQETQYFGPGTRLLVL.

The chain links TRBV2 to TRBJ2-1; a possible D gene is TRBD2 (6 bases). V was shortened by 2 bases and J by 9 bases, with 17 bases between the two germline ends. This CDR3 is built from 15 residues. CDR1 and CDR2 (germline): SNHLY, FYNNEI. CDR3 sequence (DNA): TGTGCCAGCAGTGAATGGGTAGGATCGGAGGGTGAGCAGTTCTTC. Translation gives CASSEWVGSEGEQFF.

The rearrangement links TRBV29-1 to TRBJ2-5; 8 bases align to TRBD1. V lost 4 bases, J lost 1 base, and 5 bases stayed unmatched. The CDR3 is 14 residues long. Germline CDR1 SQVTM, CDR2 ANQGSEA. The CDR3 nucleotides are TGCAGCGTTGGGACAGGGAACCTCCAAGAGACCCAGTACTTC. It translates to CSVGTGNLQETQYF. The full variable domain, its missing parts supplied by reference TRBV29-1 and TRBJ2-5, is SAVISQKPSRDICQRGTSLTIQCQVDSQVTMMFWYRQQPGQSLTLIATANQGSEATYESGFVIDKFPISRPNLTFSTLTVSNMSPEDSSIYLCSVGTGNLQETQYFGPGTRLLVL.